This T cell receptor beta chain was retrieved from a study of T cell changes during pregnancy in multiple sclerosis. Data came from immunoSEQ multiplex PCR; TCRdb stores just in-frame clones and leaves some out. The table includes about 85,000 clones, approximately 91% detected once. This CDR3 is 16 amino acids long. Germline V gives CDR1 SGDLS, CDR2 YYNGEE. V shed 4 bases and J 6 bases; nucleotides not matched to a gene: 9. The V call is TRBV9, the J call TRBJ1-6, with 8 bases that match TRBD1. The source of this sequence is a female donor with multiple sclerosis, enrolled in a pregnancy study. Sequenced here: peripheral blood, sampled in the first trimester of pregnancy. Here the CDR3 DNA reads TGTGCCAGCAGCCCCCGGACAGGGTTCAGTAATTCACCCCTCCACTTT. Its translation: CASSPRTGFSNSPLHF.